The 32 T cell receptor beta chains below come from one sample, sequenced in a study of cytomegalovirus exposure and HLA in healthy donors. Primers for the PCR totalled 60 Vbeta and 13 Jbeta. The protocol was immunoSEQ multiplex PCR, while the TCRdb copy is restricted to in-frame clones and leaves out a portion. In the table there are more than 140,000 clones, 60% to 80% of which are singletons. The source material was PBMCs. The source of these receptors is a female donor in good health and CMV-seronegative.

V gene TRBV7-6 combines with J gene TRBJ1-5; possible D gene TRBD1, 6 bases. CDR1 and CDR2 (germline): SGHVS, FNYEAQ. The CDR3 extends over 16 amino acids. V was cut by 5 bases and J by 2 bases, with 16 bases left in between. The CDR3 reads CASSPQPGEGNQPQHF. The CDR3 bases are TGTGCCAGCAGCCCCCAACCAGGGGAAGGCAATCAGCCCCAGCATTTT.

The chain couples TRBV5-4 to TRBJ2-5; D gene uncertain. The CDR3 length is 13 residues. The V end lost 2 bases, the J end lost 5 bases, and 10 bases lay between the germline ends. The germline V gene has CDR1 SGHNT and CDR2 YYREEE (reference sequence). The CDR3 reads CASSLMVEETQYF. The CDR3 DNA reads TGTGCCAGCAGCTTAATGGTCGAGGAGACCCAGTACTTC.

This chain links TRBV2 with TRBJ2-1; 7 bases fit TRBD1. Germline CDR1 is SNHLY and CDR2 is FYNNEI. The trim removed 1 base at V and 3 bases at J, leaving 3 bases unmatched. CDR3 size: 15 residues. As DNA, the CDR3 is TGTGCCAGCAGTGAAGTGGGGGACAGCTACAATGAGCAGTTCTTC. It encodes CASSEVGDSYNEQFF.

V is TRBV21-1 and J is TRBJ1-4. TRBV21-1 is given as a pseudogene. The CDR3 length is 14 residues. CDR3 bases: TGTGCCAGCGGTGGGGCGGGGACTAATGAAAAACTGTTTTTT. Its protein is CASGGAGTNEKLFF.

This clone was detected a few times. The V call is TRBV6-6, the J call TRBJ2-2; 7 nucleotides align to TRBD1. Germline CDR1 is MNHNY and CDR2 is SVGAGI (reference sequence). V was clipped by 6 bases and J by 7 bases; unmatched bases: 11. This CDR3 has 15 amino acids. The CDR3 protein is CASSPGTASGGELFF. The CDR3 region has the DNA TGTGCCAGCAGCCCCGGGACAGCCAGCGGCGGGGAGCTGTTTTTT.

The genes are TRBV7-6 and TRBJ2-1; D may be TRBD1 (5 bases). This CDR3 region has 21 residues. The germline CDR1 and CDR2 sequences are SGHVS and FNYEAQ. V gave up 2 bases and J gave up 5 bases, with 31 bases separating them. In DNA, the CDR3 is TGTGCCAGCAGCTTATCCATTTGGTCGGCCTTACAGGAGCAAATTAACAATGAGCAGTTCTTC. Its translation: CASSLSIWSALQEQINNEQFF.

In the case of this clone: A read error may account for a junction end that differs from germline. This chain uses TRBV5-1 with TRBJ1-1; unclear D gene. This CDR3 is built from 15 residues. From germline, CDR1 is SGHRS and CDR2 YFSETQ. The CDR3 loop reads CANSLKEFSGAEAFF. The CDR3 DNA is TGCGCCAACAGCTTGAAGGAGTTCTCCGGGGCTGAAGCTTTCTTT.

The chain links TRBV5-4 to TRBJ1-6; 9 bases agree with TRBD1. Looked up from germline, CDR1 is SGHNT and CDR2 is YYREEE (reference sequence). V lost 1 base, J lost 7 bases, and 3 bases stayed unmatched. The CDR3 has 15 amino acids. The CDR3 is CASSLKGQGNSPLHF. In DNA form, the CDR3 reads TGTGCCAGCAGCTTGAAGGGACAGGGAAATTCACCCCTCCACTTT. Filled out from reference TRBV5-4 and TRBJ1-6, the complete variable domain reads ETGVTQSPTHLIKTRGQQVTLRCSSQSGHNTVSWYQQALGQGPQFIFQYYREEENGRGNFPPRFSGLQFPNYSSELNVNALELDDSALYLCASSLKGQGNSPLHFGNGTRLTVT.

The genes are TRBV12-5 and TRBJ1-1; D remains ambiguous. The CDR3 consists of 15 residues. Trimming pared 0 bases from V and 0 bases from J, leaving 8 bases between. Germline CDR1 and CDR2: LGHNT and FRNRAP. The CDR3: CASGLVPNMNTEAFF. In DNA, the CDR3 is TGTGCTAGTGGTTTGGTACCCAACATGAACACTGAAGCTTTCTTT. Full variable domain (outside the CDR3, taken from reference TRBV12-5 and TRBJ1-1): DARVTQTPRHKVTEMGQEVTMRCQPILGHNTVFWYRQTMMQGLELLAYFRNRAPLDDSGMPKDRFSAEMPDATLATLKIQPSEPRDSAVYFCASGLVPNMNTEAFFGQGTRLTVV.

The chain joins TRBV20-1 to TRBJ2-3; no clear D. CDR3 length: 11 amino acids. Germline assignment: CDR1 DFQATT and CDR2 SNEGSKA (reference sequence). V gave up 3 bases and J gave up 3 bases, with 4 bases separating them. The CDR3 protein is CSASYTDTQYF. The DNA of the CDR3 is TGCAGTGCTAGCTATACAGATACGCAGTATTTT.

CDR3 nucleotides: TGTGCCAGCAGCCTAACTAGCGGGAGGGCCTCGGGGGCCAACGTCCTGACTTTC. It codes for CASSLTSGRASGANVLTF. The chain links TRBV7-8 to TRBJ2-6; 13 positions match TRBD2. V lost 5 bases and J lost 4; bases outside the gene matches: 8. CDR1 is SGHVS and CDR2 is FQNEAQ in the germline V gene. CDR3 size: 18 residues.

This clone was observed a handful of times. CDR3 region: CASLGTPNTEAFF. The DNA of the CDR3 is TGTGCCAGCCTCGGGACACCGAACACTGAAGCTTTCTTT. V usage is TRBV7-9 and J usage is TRBJ1-1, with D possibly being TRBD1 (6 bases). CDR3 length equals 13 residues. Looked up from germline, CDR1 is SEHNR and CDR2 is FQNEAQ (reference sequence). V was clipped by 8 bases and J by 1 base, with 11 bases between them.

The V and J genes are TRBV27 and TRBJ2-1; 11 nucleotides align to TRBD2. V lost 6 bases to trimming and J lost 9 bases; unmatched junction nucleotides: 16. Germline CDR1 MNHEY, CDR2 SMNVEV (reference sequence). The CDR3 length is 17 residues. The CDR3 loop reads CASRRPPSSGRSGEQFF. As DNA, the CDR3 is TGTGCCAGCAGACGTCCCCCCTCTAGCGGGAGGTCGGGTGAGCAGTTCTTC.

This chain joins TRBV4-2 and TRBJ2-5; 15 bases fit TRBD2. CDR1 LGHNA and CDR2 YNFKEQ come from the germline V gene. The CDR3 totals 16 residues. V gave up 4 bases and J gave up 3 bases; unmatched junction bases: 3. CDR3 residues: CASSPRTSGGEETQYF. The CDR3 DNA follows: TGTGCCAGCAGCCCTCGGACTAGCGGGGGGGAAGAGACCCAGTACTTC.

This clone was picked up one time. This rearrangement joins TRBV5-1 to TRBJ2-3; 10 positions match TRBD2. J lost 4 bases, V lost 4 bases, and 15 bases had no gene match. The germline CDR1 and CDR2 sequences are SGHRS and YFSETQ. The CDR3 consists of 18 residues. CDR3 in DNA: TGCGCCAGCAGCCCTGGAGGGGGTGGGCTAGCGGGGGCAGATACGCAGTATTTT. Translated: CASSPGGGGLAGADTQYF.

As for this clone: A junction end diverges from the germline sequence, so it may reflect a read error. This sequence joins TRBV7-9 and TRBJ2-7; the match to TRBD1 covers 7 bases. CDR1 is SEHNR and CDR2 is FQNEAQ in the germline V gene (reference sequence). The CDR3 sequence is 16 residues long. In DNA form, the CDR3 reads TGTTCCAGCAGCCCAGAGGTCGGCAGGGGGACCTACGAGCAGTACTTC. Amino acids: CSSSPEVGRGTYEQYF.

The V call is TRBV5-1, the J call TRBJ1-3; the match to TRBD1 covers 7 bases. The ends lost 3 bases at V and 0 bases at J; junction bases unmatched: 9. CDR1 and CDR2 (germline): SGHRS, YFSETQ. This CDR3 is built from 17 residues. The CDR3 is CASSYGGGSTSGNTIYF. The CDR3 nucleotides read TGCGCCAGCAGCTATGGAGGGGGCTCTACCTCTGGAAACACCATATATTTT.

The gene calls are TRBV7-9 and TRBJ1-4; D ambiguous. Germline assignment: CDR1 SEHNR and CDR2 FQNEAQ (reference sequence). The CDR3 is 16 amino acids. Trimming took off 7 bases at V and 0 bases at J, with 15 bases between the two ends. The chain's CDR3 is CASTIYRAATNEKLFF. The CDR3 DNA is TGTGCCAGCACTATCTACAGAGCTGCAACTAATGAAAAACTGTTTTTT. The full variable domain, with the rest looked up from reference TRBV7-9 and TRBJ1-4, is DTGVSQNPRHKITKRGQNVTFRCDPISEHNRLYWYRQTLGQGPEFLTYFQNEAQLEKSRLLSDRFSAERPKGSFSTLEIQRTEQGDSAMYLCASTIYRAATNEKLFFGSGTQLSVL.

The chain joins TRBV11-1 to TRBJ2-7, with 7 bases identical to TRBD1. The ends lost 5 bases at V and 1 base at J; junction bases unmatched: 5. Germline lookup yields CDR1 SGHAT and CDR2 FQDESV (reference sequence). There are 14 residues in the CDR3. CDR3 sequence reads: CASSRTGQSYEQYF. The CDR3 DNA reads TGTGCCAGCAGCCGCACGGGACAGTCCTACGAGCAGTACTTC.

The rearrangement joins TRBV19 to TRBJ1-5; a possible D gene is TRBD1 (5 bases). CDR3 length equals 14 residues. Deletions cut 4 bases from V and 1 base from J, with 8 bases between. In germline, CDR1 is LNHDA, CDR2 SQIVND (reference sequence). CDR3 nucleotide sequence: TGTGCCAGTAGTACAACAGGAAGCAATCAGCCCCAGCATTTT. Translating it yields CASSTTGSNQPQHF.

The chain is built from TRBV28 and TRBJ2-2; 9 bases are shared with TRBD2. V dropped 1 base and J dropped 6; count of bases not matched to a gene: 6. Germline-derived CDR1 and CDR2 are MDHEN and SYDVKM. CDR3 length: 16 residues. The CDR3 coding sequence is TGTGCCAGCAGTTTATCCCCAGCGGGAGGTGCCGGGGAGCTGTTTTTT. It specifies CASSLSPAGGAGELFF.

This chain uses TRBV6-1 with TRBJ1-1, with 10 nucleotides matching TRBD1. Unmatched junction bases numbered 6, after V lost 6 bases and J lost 8 bases. CDR3 length: 13 residues. Germline CDR1 MNHNS, CDR2 SASEGT. The CDR3 region has the DNA TGTGCCAGCAGGACAGGGGGCTCGGTCGAAGCTTTCTTT. Encoded protein: CASRTGGSVEAFF.

J is TRBJ2-7 and V is TRBV6-1; perhaps TRBD2 as D (6 bases). The CDR3 runs to 15 residues. V shed 6 bases and J shed 4 bases, with 19 bases lying between them. Germline values: CDR1 MNHNS, CDR2 SASEGT. The CDR3 DNA reads TGTGCCAGCAGGTCTGAGGTTAGCGGATTTTACGAGCAGTACTTC. This gives the protein CASRSEVSGFYEQYF.

The chain uses TRBV27 and TRBJ1-1, with D unresolved. This CDR3 is 13 amino acids long. V was clipped by 2 bases and J by 5 bases, with 9 bases between them. In germline, CDR1 is MNHEY, CDR2 SMNVEV (reference sequence). This CDR3 is CASSLVSRTEAFF. Here the CDR3 DNA reads TGTGCCAGCAGTTTAGTTTCTCGTACTGAAGCTTTCTTT.

The rearrangement links TRBV10-3 to TRBJ2-2; 7 nucleotides line up with TRBD2. V was clipped by 6 bases and J by 0 bases; unmatched bases: 4. This CDR3 spans 15 amino acids. Germline CDR1 is ENHRY and CDR2 is SYGVKD. CDR3 loop: CAIRASGANTGELFF. CDR3 DNA: TGTGCCATCAGGGCTAGCGGAGCGAACACCGGGGAGCTGTTTTTT.

The chain combines TRBV7-2 with TRBJ2-5, with TRBD1 matching over 11 bases. The V and J ends lost 5 bases and 5 bases, in that order; junction bases with no gene match: 4. The length of the CDR3 is 14 residues. Germline assignment: CDR1 SGHTA and CDR2 FQGNSA. CDR3 amino acids: CASSRDRGWETQYF. The CDR3 DNA reads TGTGCCAGCAGCCGGGACAGGGGGTGGGAGACCCAGTACTTC.

The CDR3 DNA follows: TGTGCCAGCAGTGCCCCTAGCGGGGGTTCAGATACGCAGTATTTT. As protein: CASSAPSGGSDTQYF. The chain uses TRBV6-1 and TRBJ2-3, with 10 nucleotides matching TRBD2. J gave up 4 bases and V 4 bases, and 5 bases lay outside the gene matches. The CDR3 is made up of 15 amino acids. Germline V lookup: CDR1 MNHNS, CDR2 SASEGT.

J is TRBJ2-3 and V is TRBV4-1; TRBD2 matches 13 bases. This CDR3 spans 17 amino acids. After removal of 0 bases from V and 6 bases from J, the junction contained 6 bases not matched to a gene. Germline assignment: CDR1 MGHRA and CDR2 YSYEKL. CDR3 amino acids: CASSQELAGGRLDTQYF. The CDR3 DNA sequence: TGCGCCAGCAGCCAAGAACTAGCGGGGGGGCGATTGGATACGCAGTATTTT.

The gene calls are TRBV27 and TRBJ1-2, with 9 bases matching TRBD1. The germline V gene encodes CDR1 MNHEY and CDR2 SMNVEV (reference sequence). The CDR3 has 15 residues. V lost 2 bases to trimming and J lost 2 bases; unmatched junction nucleotides: 3. The CDR3 DNA reads TGTGCCAGCAGTTTAACGGGGACAGGGAACTATGGCTACACCTTC. Protein product: CASSLTGTGNYGYTF.

The chain recombines TRBV27 with TRBJ2-1; weak D call: TRBD2 (6 bases). CDR3 length: 22 residues. The V end lost 0 bases, the J end lost 0 bases, and 27 bases lay between the germline ends. Germline CDR1 and CDR2: MNHEY and SMNVEV (reference sequence). CDR3 sequence reads: CASSLSTGGGLWGRSSYNEQFF. DNA of the CDR3: TGTGCCAGCAGTTTATCAACCGGGGGAGGACTCTGGGGACGGAGCTCCTACAATGAGCAGTTCTTC.

This sequence joins TRBV12-5 and TRBJ2-7, with D perhaps matching TRBD1 (6 bases). CDR3 size: 14 residues. Germline-derived CDR1 and CDR2 are LGHNT and FRNRAP. The V end was cut by 6 bases, the J end by 6 bases, with 18 bases between. CDR3 bases: TGTGCTAGTGGAAGGAGGCAGGGGAACGGCGAGCAGTACTTC. It is translated as CASGRRQGNGEQYF.

The V call is TRBV28, the J call TRBJ2-2; 7 bases are a match to TRBD2. The CDR3 has 12 amino acids. The V gene's germline CDR1 is MDHEN and CDR2 SYDVKM. The CDR3 DNA follows: TGTGTGCTCGCGGGAGTTAACGGGGAGCTGTTTTTT. As protein: CVLAGVNGELFF.